A single sample is the source of the 4 T cell receptor beta chains below, sequenced in a study of T cell responses to AZD1222 COVID-19 vaccine. The protocol was immunoSEQ multiplex PCR, while the TCRdb copy is restricted to in-frame clones and leaves out a portion. Among around 100,000 clones listed, more than 70% were seen once. The specimen was peripheral blood, collected on day 0 of MenACWY control vaccination. All receptors come from an adult in good health.

This chain joins TRBV7-9 and TRBJ2-5; 8 bases align to TRBD2. Germline CDR1 and CDR2: SEHNR and FQNEAQ (reference sequence). Germline trimming cut 0 bases from V and 4 bases from J; bases unmatched to any gene: 4. This CDR3 is built from 15 residues. In nucleotides, the CDR3 is TGTGCCAGCAGCTTAGCGAGGGCGGGAGGAGAGACCCAGTACTTC. Protein: CASSLARAGGETQYF.

This rearrangement joins TRBV7-2 to TRBJ1-6, with 8 bases fitting TRBD1. The germline V gene has CDR1 SGHTA and CDR2 FQGNSA. The CDR3 sequence is 14 residues long. The V gene end was trimmed by 5 bases and the J gene end by 9 bases; junction bases not matched to a gene: 6. The CDR3 sequence is CASSTDRGGSPLHF. CDR3 DNA sequence: TGTGCCAGCAGCACAGACAGGGGAGGTTCACCCCTCCACTTT.

The J gene is TRBJ2-7, the V gene TRBV6-6; 9 bases are a match to TRBD1. There are 16 residues in the CDR3. The V gene end was trimmed by 6 bases and the J gene end by 2 bases; junction bases not matched to a gene: 11. CDR1 is MNHNY and CDR2 is SVGAGI in the germline V gene (reference sequence). The CDR3: CASRVRPGTGPYEQYF. As DNA, the CDR3 is TGTGCCAGCAGGGTGCGCCCCGGGACAGGGCCCTACGAGCAGTACTTC.

In this sample, this clone turned up once. This rearrangement joins TRBV7-2 to TRBJ2-7; D is ambiguous. V lost 1 base to trimming and J lost 2 bases, with 9 bases between them. Germline loops: CDR1 SGHTA, CDR2 FQGNSA. The CDR3 covers 14 residues. This CDR3 is CASSLGDGPYEQYF. In DNA form, the CDR3 reads TGTGCCAGCAGCTTAGGTGACGGACCCTACGAGCAGTACTTC.